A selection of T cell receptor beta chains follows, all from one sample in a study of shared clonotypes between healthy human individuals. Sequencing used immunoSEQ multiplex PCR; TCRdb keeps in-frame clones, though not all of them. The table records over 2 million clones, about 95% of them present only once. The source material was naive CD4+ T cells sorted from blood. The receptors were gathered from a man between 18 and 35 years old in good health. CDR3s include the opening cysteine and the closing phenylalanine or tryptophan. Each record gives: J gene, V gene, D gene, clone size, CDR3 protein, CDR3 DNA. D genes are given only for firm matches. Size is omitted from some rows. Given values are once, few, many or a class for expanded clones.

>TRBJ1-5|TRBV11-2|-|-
CASSLIGNQPQHF
TGTGCCAGCAGCTTGATTGGAAATCAGCCCCAGCATTTT
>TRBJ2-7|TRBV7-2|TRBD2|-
CASSLASTGGSDEQYF
TGTGCCAGCAGCTTAGCGAGCACGGGAGGGTCTGACGAGCAGTACTTC
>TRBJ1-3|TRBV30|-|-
CACRKSGNTIYF
TGTGCCTGCCGAAAATCTGGAAACACCATATATTTT
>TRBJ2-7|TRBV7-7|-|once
CASSLDPILDSDEQYF
TGTGCTAGCAGCTTAGACCCAATACTAGATAGCGACGAGCAGTACTTC
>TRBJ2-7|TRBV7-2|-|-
CASSPRGGSYEQYF
TGTGCCAGCAGCCCGAGGGGGGGCTCCTACGAGCAGTACTTC
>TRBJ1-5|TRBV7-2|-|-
CASSFDPKPAIGTYQPQHF
TGTGCCAGCAGCTTCGACCCGAAACCCGCGATAGGCACATATCAGCCCCAGCATTTT
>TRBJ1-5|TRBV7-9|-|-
CASSLAGGNQPQHF
TGTGCCAGCAGCTTAGCCGGAGGCAATCAGCCCCAGCATTTT
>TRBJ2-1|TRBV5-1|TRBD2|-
CASSFAGGRNEQFF
TGCGCCAGCAGCTTTGCGGGAGGGAGGAATGAGCAGTTCTTC
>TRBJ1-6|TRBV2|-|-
CASSGTSVNSPLHF
TGTGCCAGCAGTGGGACCTCGGTAAATTCACCCCTCCACTTT
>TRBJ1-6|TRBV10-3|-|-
CAISETGSENSPLHF
TGTGCCATCAGTGAGACAGGGTCAGAAAATTCACCCCTCCACTTT
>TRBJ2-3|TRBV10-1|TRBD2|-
CASSQAGAKRDTQYF
TGCGCCAGCAGTCAGGCGGGAGCAAAACGAGATACGCAGTATTTT
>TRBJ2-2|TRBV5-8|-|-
CASSFVTLTTGELFF
TGTGCCAGCAGCTTCGTTACCCTTACTACCGGGGAGCTGTTTTTT
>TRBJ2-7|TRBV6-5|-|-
CASSLQGYEQYF
TGTGCCAGCAGCCTACAGGGATACGAGCAGTACTTC
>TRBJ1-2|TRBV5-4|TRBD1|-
CASSSDRVINYGYTF
TGTGCCAGCAGCTCCGACAGGGTTATCAACTATGGCTACACCTTC
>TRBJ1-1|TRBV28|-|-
CAGSTRNTEAFF
TGTGCCGGATCTACAAGGAACACTGAAGCTTTCTTT